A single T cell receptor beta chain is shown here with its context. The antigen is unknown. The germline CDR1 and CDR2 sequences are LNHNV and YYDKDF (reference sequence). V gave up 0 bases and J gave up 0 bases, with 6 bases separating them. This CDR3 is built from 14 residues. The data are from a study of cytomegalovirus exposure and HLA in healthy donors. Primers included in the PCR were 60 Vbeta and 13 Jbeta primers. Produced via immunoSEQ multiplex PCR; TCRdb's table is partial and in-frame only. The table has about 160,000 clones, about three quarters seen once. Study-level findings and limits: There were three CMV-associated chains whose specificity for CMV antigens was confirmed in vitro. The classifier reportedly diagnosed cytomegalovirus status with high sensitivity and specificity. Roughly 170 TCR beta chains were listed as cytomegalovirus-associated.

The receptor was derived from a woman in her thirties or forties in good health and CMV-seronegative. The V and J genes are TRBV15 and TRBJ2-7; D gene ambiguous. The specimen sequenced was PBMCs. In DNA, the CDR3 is TGTGCCACCAGCAGAGATCCCCACTCCTACGAGCAGTACTTC. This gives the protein CATSRDPHSYEQYF.